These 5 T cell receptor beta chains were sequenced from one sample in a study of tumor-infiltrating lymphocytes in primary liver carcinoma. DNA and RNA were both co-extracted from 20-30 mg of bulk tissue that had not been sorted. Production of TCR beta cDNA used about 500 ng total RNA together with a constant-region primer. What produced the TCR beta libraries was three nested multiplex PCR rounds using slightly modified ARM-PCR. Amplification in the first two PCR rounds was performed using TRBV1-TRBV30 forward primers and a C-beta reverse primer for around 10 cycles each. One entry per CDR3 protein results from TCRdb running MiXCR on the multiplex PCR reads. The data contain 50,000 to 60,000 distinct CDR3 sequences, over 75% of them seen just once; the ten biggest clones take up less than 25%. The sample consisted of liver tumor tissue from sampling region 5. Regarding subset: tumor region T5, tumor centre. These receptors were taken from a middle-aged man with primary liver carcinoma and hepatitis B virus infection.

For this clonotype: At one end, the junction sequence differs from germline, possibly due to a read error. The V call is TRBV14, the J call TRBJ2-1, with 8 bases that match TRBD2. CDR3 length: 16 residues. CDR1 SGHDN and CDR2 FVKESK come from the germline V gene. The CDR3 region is CTSSAIAGWVNIEQFF. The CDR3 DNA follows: TGTACCAGCAGTGCCATAGCGGGGTGGGTAAACATTGAGCAGTTCTTC. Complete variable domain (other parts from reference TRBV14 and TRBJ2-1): EAGVTQFPSHSVIEKGQTVTLRCDPISGHDNLYWYRRVMGKEIKFLLHFVKESKQDESGMPNNRFLAERTGGTYSTLKVQPAELEDSGVYFCTSSAIAGWVNIEQFFGPGTRLTVL.

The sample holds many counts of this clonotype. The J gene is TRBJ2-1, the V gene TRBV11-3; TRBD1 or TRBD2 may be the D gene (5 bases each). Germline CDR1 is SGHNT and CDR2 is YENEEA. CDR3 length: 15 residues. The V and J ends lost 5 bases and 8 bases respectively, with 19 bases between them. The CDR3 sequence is CASSPRWGPYDEQFF. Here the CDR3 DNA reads TGTGCCAGCAGCCCCCGATGGGGACCGTACGATGAGCAGTTCTTC.

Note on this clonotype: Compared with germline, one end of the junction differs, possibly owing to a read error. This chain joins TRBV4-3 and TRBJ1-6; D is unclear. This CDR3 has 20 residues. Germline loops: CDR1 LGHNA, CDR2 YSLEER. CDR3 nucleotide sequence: TGCGCCAGCAGCCAAGATCTCCAATGGCAGGAGTCGTCCTATAACTCACCCCTCCACTTT. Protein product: CASSQDLQWQESSYNSPLHF.

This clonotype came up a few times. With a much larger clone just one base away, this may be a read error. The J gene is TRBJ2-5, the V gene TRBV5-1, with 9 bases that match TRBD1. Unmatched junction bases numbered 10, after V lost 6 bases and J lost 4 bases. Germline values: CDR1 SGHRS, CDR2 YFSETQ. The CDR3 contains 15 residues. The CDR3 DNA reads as TGCGCCAGCAACGGTAAAACAGGGGGCCCAGAGACCCAGTACTTC. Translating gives CASNGKTGGPETQYF.

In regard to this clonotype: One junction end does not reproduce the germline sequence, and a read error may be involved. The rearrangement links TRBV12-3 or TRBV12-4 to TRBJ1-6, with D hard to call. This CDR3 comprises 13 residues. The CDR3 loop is CSSRARANSPFHF. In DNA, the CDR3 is TGTTCCAGCCGCGCCCGGGCGAATTCACCCTTCCACTTT.